These T cell receptor beta chains were read from a single sample in a study of T cell repertoires in cytomegalovirus infection. TCRdb re-called the reads with MiXCR, one entry per CDR3 protein. The sample carries about 100,000 distinct CDR3 sequences, about 29% recorded once. These receptors have no identified antigens. Sequenced material: CD8+ T cells from cultured PBMCs, taken from culture after CMV antigen stimulation. These TCRs come from a human donor in good health (CMV status not recorded). Some clones in this sample may be carry-over from other donors' samples. The CDR3 runs from the conserved cysteine through the conserved F or W. A D gene is named only where the DNA matches it firmly. Some rows have no size entry. The others give once, few or many, or a class for an expanded clone.

v_gene	d_gene	j_gene	abundance	CDR3aa	CDR3nt
TRBV7-6	TRBD2	TRBJ2-2	-	CASSFGGGATGELFF	TGTGCCAGCAGCTTTGGCGGGGGGGCCACCGGGGAGCTGTTTTTT
TRBV14	-	TRBJ1-1	-	CASSQGAGLATEAFF	TGTGCCAGCAGCCAAGGGGCAGGGCTGGCGACTGAAGCTTTCTTT
TRBV27	TRBD1	TRBJ2-3	-	CASRTGGLTDTQYF	TGTGCCAGCAGGACAGGGGGGCTCACAGATACGCAGTATTTT
TRBV6-2/TRBV6-3	TRBD1	TRBJ1-1	-	CASSYSGQGGTEAFF	TGTGCCAGCAGTTACTCCGGACAGGGAGGGACTGAAGCTTTCTTT
TRBV27	-	TRBJ2-2	-	CASSFSRTGELFF	TGTGCCAGCAGTTTTTCCCGGACCGGGGAGCTGTTTTTT
TRBV27	-	TRBJ2-2	once	CASSPSTYTGELFF	TGTGCCAGCAGCCCCTCCACGTACACCGGGGAGCTGTTTTTT
TRBV7-6	TRBD1	TRBJ1-2	-	CASSLPGTGDGYTF	TGTGCCAGCAGCTTACCCGGGACAGGTGATGGCTACACCTTC
TRBV6-5	-	TRBJ2-7	-	CASSYSPGDYEQYF	TGTGCCAGCAGTTACTCGCCAGGGGACTACGAGCAGTACTTC
TRBV6-5	-	TRBJ2-1	-	CASSYALDNEQFF	TGTGCCAGCAGTTACGCCCTCGACAATGAGCAGTTCTTC
TRBV7-9	TRBD1	TRBJ2-5	many	CASSLEGTGARGETQYF	TGTGCCAGCAGCTTAGAGGGGACAGGGGCGAGAGGAGAGACCCAGTACTTC
TRBV25-1	TRBD1	TRBJ2-5	few	CASSDSLGQDRETQYF	TGTGCCAGCAGTGACTCACTCGGACAGGATCGAGAGACCCAGTACTTC
TRBV12-3/TRBV12-4	-	TRBJ2-1	many	CASSSGLPRAEQFF	TGTGCCAGCAGTTCGGGACTCCCCAGGGCTGAGCAGTTCTTC
TRBV19	-	TRBJ1-5	few	CASNSVWWGRWPNQPQHF	TGTGCCAGTAACTCAGTCTGGTGGGGGCGCTGGCCTAATCAGCCCCAGCATTTT
TRBV27	-	TRBJ2-7	-	CASSPNLGPTQYEQYF	TGTGCCAGCAGTCCGAACTTGGGACCGACCCAATACGAGCAGTACTTC
TRBV2	-	TRBJ2-3	many	CASSSGMGASGIRTDTQYF	TGTGCCAGCAGTTCGGGTATGGGGGCTAGCGGAATCCGCACAGATACGCAGTATTTT
TRBV6-2/TRBV6-3	-	TRBJ1-1	-	CASSNPGHNTEAFF	TGTGCCAGCAGCAACCCGGGACATAACACTGAAGCTTTCTTT
TRBV19	TRBD1	TRBJ1-2	many	CASSRTGGVYGYTF	TGTGCCAGTTCCCGGACAGGGGGCGTCTATGGCTACACCTTC
TRBV30	-	TRBJ2-2	many	CAWSGGAHDGELFF	TGTGCCTGGAGTGGGGGGGCGCATGACGGGGAGCTGTTTTTT
TRBV2	-	TRBJ1-2	few	CASSEAPKQPNGYTF	TGTGCCAGCAGTGAAGCTCCAAAACAGCCTAATGGCTACACCTTC
TRBV28	TRBD2	TRBJ2-3	few	CASSFGGGASDTQYF	TGTGCCAGCAGTTTCGGCGGGGGGGCCTCAGATACGCAGTATTTT
TRBV19	-	TRBJ2-3	-	CASSPAGRSTDTQYF	TGTGCCAGTTCCCCGGCGGGGAGGAGCACAGATACGCAGTATTTT
TRBV4-2	-	TRBJ2-7	-	CASSHQRVGVGTARRPYEQYF	TGTGCCAGCAGCCATCAGAGGGTAGGCGTCGGGACTGCCAGGCGTCCCTACGAGCAGTACTTC
TRBV7-9	-	TRBJ1-1	few	CASSWVGGNTEAFF	TGTGCCAGCAGCTGGGTGGGCGGGAACACTGAAGCTTTCTTT
TRBV20-1	-	TRBJ1-1	-	CSAPTRSTGKNTEAFF	TGCAGTGCTCCGACCCGATCTACAGGGAAGAACACTGAAGCTTTCTTT
TRBV7-9	-	TRBJ2-3	-	CASSLEAGFGDTQYF	TGTGCCAGCAGCTTAGAGGCAGGGTTCGGAGATACGCAGTATTTT
TRBV19	-	TRBJ2-2	few	CASFRTGELFF	TGTGCCAGTTTTAGGACCGGGGAGCTGTTTTTT